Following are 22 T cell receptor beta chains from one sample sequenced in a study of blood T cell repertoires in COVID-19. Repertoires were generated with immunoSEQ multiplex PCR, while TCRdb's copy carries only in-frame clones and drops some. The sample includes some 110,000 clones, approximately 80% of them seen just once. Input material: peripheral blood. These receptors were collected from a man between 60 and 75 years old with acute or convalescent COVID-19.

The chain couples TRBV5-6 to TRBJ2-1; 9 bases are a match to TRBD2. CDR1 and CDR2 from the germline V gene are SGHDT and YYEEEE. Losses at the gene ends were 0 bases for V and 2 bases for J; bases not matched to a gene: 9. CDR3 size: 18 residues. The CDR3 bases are TGTGCCAGCAGCTTGGAGGTGACTAGCGGCCCGCCCTACAATGAGCAGTTCTTC. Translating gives CASSLEVTSGPPYNEQFF.

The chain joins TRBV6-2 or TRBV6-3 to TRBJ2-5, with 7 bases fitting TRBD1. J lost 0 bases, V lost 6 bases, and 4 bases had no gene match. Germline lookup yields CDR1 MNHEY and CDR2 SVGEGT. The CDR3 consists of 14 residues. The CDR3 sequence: CASSGQEYQETQYF. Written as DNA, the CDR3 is TGTGCCAGCAGCGGACAGGAGTACCAAGAGACCCAGTACTTC.

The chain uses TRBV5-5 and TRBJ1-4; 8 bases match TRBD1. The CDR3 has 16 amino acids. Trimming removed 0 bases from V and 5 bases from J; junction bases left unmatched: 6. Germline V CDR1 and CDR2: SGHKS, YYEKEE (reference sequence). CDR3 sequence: CASSLAYRGTNEKLFF. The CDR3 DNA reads TGTGCCAGCAGCTTGGCCTACAGGGGGACGAATGAAAAACTGTTTTTT.

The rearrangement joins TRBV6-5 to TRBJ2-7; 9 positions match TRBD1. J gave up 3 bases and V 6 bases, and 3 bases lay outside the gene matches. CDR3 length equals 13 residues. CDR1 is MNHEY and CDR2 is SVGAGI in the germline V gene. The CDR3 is CASRGQGYYEQYF. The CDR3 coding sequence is TGTGCCAGCAGGGGACAGGGATACTACGAGCAGTACTTC.

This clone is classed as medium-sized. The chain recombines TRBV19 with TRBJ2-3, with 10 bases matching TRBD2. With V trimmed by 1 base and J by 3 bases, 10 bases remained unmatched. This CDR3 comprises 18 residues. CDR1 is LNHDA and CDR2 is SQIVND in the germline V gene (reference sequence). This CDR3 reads CASSIAGLAGASTDTQYF. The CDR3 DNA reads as TGTGCCAGTAGTATAGCGGGCCTAGCGGGAGCGTCAACAGATACGCAGTATTTT.

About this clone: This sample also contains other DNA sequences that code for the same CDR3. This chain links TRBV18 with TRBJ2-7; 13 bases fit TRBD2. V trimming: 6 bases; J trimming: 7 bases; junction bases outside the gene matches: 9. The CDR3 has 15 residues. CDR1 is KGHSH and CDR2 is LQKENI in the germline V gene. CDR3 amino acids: CASSPTSGRAGEQYF. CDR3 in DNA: TGTGCCAGCTCCCCTACTAGCGGGAGGGCGGGAGAGCAGTACTTC. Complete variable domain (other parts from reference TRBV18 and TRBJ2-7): NAGVMQNPRHLVRRRGQEARLRCSPMKGHSHVYWYRQLPEEGLKFMVYLQKENIIDESGMPKERFSAEFPKEGPSILRIQQVVRGDSAAYFCASSPTSGRAGEQYFGPGTRLTVT.

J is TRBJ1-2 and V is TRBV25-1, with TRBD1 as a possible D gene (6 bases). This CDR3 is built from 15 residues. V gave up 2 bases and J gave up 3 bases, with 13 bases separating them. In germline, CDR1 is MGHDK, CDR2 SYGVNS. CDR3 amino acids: CASSEQGRGDYGYTF. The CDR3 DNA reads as TGTGCCAGCAGTGAACAGGGGCGGGGGGACTATGGCTACACCTTC.

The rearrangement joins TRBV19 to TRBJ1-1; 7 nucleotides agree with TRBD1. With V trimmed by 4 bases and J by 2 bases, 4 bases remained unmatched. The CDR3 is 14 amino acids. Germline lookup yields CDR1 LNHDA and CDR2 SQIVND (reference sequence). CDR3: CASSTTGYNTEAFF. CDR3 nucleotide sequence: TGTGCCAGTAGTACGACAGGGTATAACACTGAAGCTTTCTTT.

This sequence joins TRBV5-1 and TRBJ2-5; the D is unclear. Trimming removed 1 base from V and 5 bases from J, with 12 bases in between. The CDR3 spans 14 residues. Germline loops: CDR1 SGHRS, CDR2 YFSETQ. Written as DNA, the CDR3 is TGCGCCAGCAGCTTGAACCAACCCCGGGAGACCCAGTACTTC. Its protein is CASSLNQPRETQYF.

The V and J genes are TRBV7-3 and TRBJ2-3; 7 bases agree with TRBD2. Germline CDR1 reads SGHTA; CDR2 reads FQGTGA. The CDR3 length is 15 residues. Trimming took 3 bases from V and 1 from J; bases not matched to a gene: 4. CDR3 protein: CASSLAGVGTDTQYF. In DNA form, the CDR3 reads TGTGCCAGCAGCTTGGCGGGAGTGGGCACAGATACGCAGTATTTT.

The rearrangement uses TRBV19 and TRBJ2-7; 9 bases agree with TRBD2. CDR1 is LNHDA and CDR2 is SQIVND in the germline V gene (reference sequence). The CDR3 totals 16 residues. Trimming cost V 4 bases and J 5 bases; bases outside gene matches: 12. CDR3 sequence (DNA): TGTGCCAGTAGTACTCTTTTAGCGGGAGAAAAGGACGAGCAGTACTTC. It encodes CASSTLLAGEKDEQYF.

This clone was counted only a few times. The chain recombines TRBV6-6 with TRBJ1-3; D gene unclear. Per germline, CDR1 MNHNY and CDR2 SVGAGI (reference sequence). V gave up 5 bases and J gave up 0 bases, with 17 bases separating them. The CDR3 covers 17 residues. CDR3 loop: CASSPYHLRNSGNTIYF. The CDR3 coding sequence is TGTGCCAGCAGTCCCTACCACCTGAGGAACTCTGGAAACACCATATATTTT.

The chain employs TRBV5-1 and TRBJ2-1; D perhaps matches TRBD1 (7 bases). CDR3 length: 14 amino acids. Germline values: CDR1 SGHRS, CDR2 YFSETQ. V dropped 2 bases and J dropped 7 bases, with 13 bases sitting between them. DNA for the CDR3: TGCGCCAGCAGCTTTATTGCAGGGGGGAATGAGCAGTTCTTC. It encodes CASSFIAGGNEQFF.

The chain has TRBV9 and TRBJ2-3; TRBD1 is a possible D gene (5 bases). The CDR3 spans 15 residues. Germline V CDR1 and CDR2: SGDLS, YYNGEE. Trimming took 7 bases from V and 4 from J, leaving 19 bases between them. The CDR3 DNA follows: TGTGCCAGCCCCACCTCCAGGGTGGAGTCAGATACGCAGTATTTT. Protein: CASPTSRVESDTQYF. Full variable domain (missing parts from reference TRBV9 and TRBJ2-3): DSGVTQTPKHLITATGQRVTLRCSPRSGDLSVYWYQQSLDQGLQFLIQYYNGEERAKGNILERFSAQQFPDLHSELNLSSLELGDSALYFCASPTSRVESDTQYFGPGTRLTVL.

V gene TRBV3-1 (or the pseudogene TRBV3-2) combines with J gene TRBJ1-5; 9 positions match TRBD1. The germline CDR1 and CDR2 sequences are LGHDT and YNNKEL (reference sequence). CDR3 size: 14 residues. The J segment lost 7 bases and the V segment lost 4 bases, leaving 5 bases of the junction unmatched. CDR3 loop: CASSLGQGQQPQHF. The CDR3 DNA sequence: TGTGCCAGCAGCCTAGGACAGGGGCAACAGCCCCAGCATTTT.

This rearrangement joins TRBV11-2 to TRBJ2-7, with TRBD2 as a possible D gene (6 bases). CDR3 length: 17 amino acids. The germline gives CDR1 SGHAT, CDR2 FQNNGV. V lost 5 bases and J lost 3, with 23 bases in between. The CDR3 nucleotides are TGTGCCAGCAGCCTCCCGGCCTCCGGGACTGGGGACTACGAGCAGTACTTC. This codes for CASSLPASGTGDYEQYF.

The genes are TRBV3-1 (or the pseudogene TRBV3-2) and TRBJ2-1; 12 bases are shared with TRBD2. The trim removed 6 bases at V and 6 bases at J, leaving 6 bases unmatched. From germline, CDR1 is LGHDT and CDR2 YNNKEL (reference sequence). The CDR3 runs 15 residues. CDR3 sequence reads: CASSQTSGRTNEQFF. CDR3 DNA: TGTGCCAGCAGTCAGACTAGCGGGAGAACCAATGAGCAGTTCTTC.

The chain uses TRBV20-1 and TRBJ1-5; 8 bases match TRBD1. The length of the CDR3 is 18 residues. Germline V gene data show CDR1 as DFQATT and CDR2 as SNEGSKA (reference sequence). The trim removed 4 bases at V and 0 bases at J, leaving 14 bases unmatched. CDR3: CSATDRRTGSTSNQPQHF. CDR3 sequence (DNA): TGCAGTGCTACTGACCGAAGGACAGGGAGTACTAGCAATCAGCCCCAGCATTTT.

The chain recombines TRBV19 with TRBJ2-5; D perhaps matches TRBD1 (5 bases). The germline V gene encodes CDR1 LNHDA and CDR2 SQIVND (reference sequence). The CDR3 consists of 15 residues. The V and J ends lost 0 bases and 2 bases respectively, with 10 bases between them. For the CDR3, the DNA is TGTGCCAGTAGTATAGAGGGGCCCCCACAAGAGACCCAGTACTTC. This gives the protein CASSIEGPPQETQYF.

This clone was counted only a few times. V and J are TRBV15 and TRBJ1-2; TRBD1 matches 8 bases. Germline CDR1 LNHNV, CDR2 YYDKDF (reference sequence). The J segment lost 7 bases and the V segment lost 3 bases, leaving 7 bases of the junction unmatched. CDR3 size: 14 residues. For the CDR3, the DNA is TGTGCCACCAGCAGTAGGGTGACAGGGGCTGGCTACACCTTC. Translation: CATSSRVTGAGYTF.

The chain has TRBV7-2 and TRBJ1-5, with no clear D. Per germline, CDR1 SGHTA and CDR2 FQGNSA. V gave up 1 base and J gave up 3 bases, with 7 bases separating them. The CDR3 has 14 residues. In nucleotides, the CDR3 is TGTGCCAGCAGCTTAGGAACAATCAATCAGCCCCAGCATTTT. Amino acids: CASSLGTINQPQHF.

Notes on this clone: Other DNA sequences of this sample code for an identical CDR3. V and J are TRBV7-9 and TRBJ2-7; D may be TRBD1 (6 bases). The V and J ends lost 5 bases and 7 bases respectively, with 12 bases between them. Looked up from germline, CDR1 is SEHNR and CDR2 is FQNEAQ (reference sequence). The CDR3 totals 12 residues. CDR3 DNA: TGTGCCAGCAGCCCACAGGGTGGGGAGCAGTACTTC. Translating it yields CASSPQGGEQYF.